These 7 T cell receptor beta chains share one sample of origin, sequenced in a study of cytomegalovirus exposure and HLA in healthy donors. PCR used 60 Vbeta primers and 13 Jbeta primers. Sequenced by immunoSEQ multiplex PCR; TCRdb stores in-frame clones only, minus some. The data hold 170,000 or so clones, with roughly four fifths observed a single time. Sequenced input: PBMCs. The receptor source for this set is a girl between 5 and 17 years old in good health and CMV-seropositive.

The chain links TRBV27 to TRBJ1-4, with D perhaps TRBD1 (6 bases). CDR3 length equals 16 residues. Deletions cut 2 bases from V and 8 bases from J, with 18 bases between. Germline CDR1 and CDR2: MNHEY and SMNVEV (reference sequence). CDR3 residues: CASSLRSTGTGEKLFF. The CDR3 DNA reads as TGTGCCAGCAGTTTACGCTCAACAGGGACGGGCGAAAAACTGTTTTTT.

The chain uses TRBV27 and TRBJ1-2; weak D call: TRBD1 (5 bases). Germline V lookup: CDR1 MNHEY, CDR2 SMNVEV (reference sequence). V lost 7 bases, J lost 5 bases, and 17 bases lay in between. This CDR3 spans 14 amino acids. CDR3 amino acids: CASTGQAYPYGYTF. CDR3 nucleotide sequence: TGTGCCAGCACAGGGCAGGCTTACCCGTATGGCTACACCTTC.

The chain combines TRBV12-5 with TRBJ1-2; the match to TRBD1 covers 12 bases. The CDR3 is 15 amino acids. Trimming removed 5 bases from V and 4 bases from J; junction bases left unmatched: 5. Germline lookup yields CDR1 LGHNT and CDR2 FRNRAP. CDR3: CASGTGTGGLYGYTF. CDR3 in DNA: TGTGCTAGTGGTACAGGGACAGGGGGCCTCTATGGCTACACCTTC.

Notes on this clone: Compared with germline, one end of the junction differs, possibly owing to a read error. The CDR3 loop reads CASSSLGGRRSYEQCF. In DNA form, the CDR3 reads TGTGCCAGCAGCTCGCTAGGGGGACGCAGATCCTACGAGCAGTGCTTC. The gene calls are TRBV11-1 and TRBJ2-7, with a tentative D call TRBD1 (6 bases). The CDR3 is 16 residues long. In germline, CDR1 is SGHAT, CDR2 FQDESV (reference sequence).

This clone turned up a few times. The chain recombines TRBV7-9 with TRBJ2-2; weak D call: TRBD1 (6 bases). V was shortened by 1 base and J by 5 bases, with 8 bases between the two germline ends. The CDR3 is 14 residues long. Germline V gene sequence: CDR1 SEHNR, CDR2 FQNEAQ (reference sequence). As DNA, the CDR3 is TGTGCCAGCAGCTTAGAAGGGACAACCGGGGAGCTGTTTTTT. It codes for CASSLEGTTGELFF.

This chain connects TRBV2 to TRBJ1-5; D gene unclear. The V end was cut by 4 bases, the J end by 4 bases, with 14 bases between. Germline V gives CDR1 SNHLY, CDR2 FYNNEI. The CDR3 is made up of 15 amino acids. CDR3 sequence reads: CASSGVRRVNQPQHF. The CDR3 DNA follows: TGTGCCAGCAGTGGGGTTAGACGGGTTAATCAGCCCCAGCATTTT. The full variable domain, with the rest looked up from reference TRBV2 and TRBJ1-5, is EPEVTQTPSHQVTQMGQEVILRCVPISNHLYFYWYRQILGQKVEFLVSFYNNEISEKSEIFDDQFSVERPDGSNFTLKIRSTKLEDSAMYFCASSGVRRVNQPQHFGDGTRLSIL.

The chain employs TRBV10-2 and TRBJ1-3, with D unresolved. The germline gives CDR1 WSHSY, CDR2 SAAADI. The V and J ends lost 4 bases and 8 bases respectively, with 12 bases between them. The CDR3 is made up of 13 amino acids. CDR3 sequence: CASSVKETDTIYF. The CDR3 DNA sequence: TGCGCCAGCAGTGTGAAGGAGACTGACACCATATATTTT.